This is a list of T cell receptor beta chains from one sample in a study of long-term antiretroviral therapy in people with HIV. Profiling relied on immunoSEQ multiplex PCR, and the TCRdb table lists in-frame clones only, not all of them. The sample lists 30,000 or so clones, 93% occurring once. The material was unsorted PBMCs, obtained 6.2 years after starting antiretroviral therapy. The receptors derive from a man aged 40-49 years with HIV. Each CDR3 is given with its conserved first and last residue. A D gene is named only where the DNA matches it firmly. Clone size is shown for a subset of rows, as once, few, many or a class of expanded clone.

.	TRBV7-8	TRBJ1-5	.	CASSLGFGVHSNQPQHF	TGTGCCAGCAGCTTAGGGTTCGGCGTACATAGCAATCAGCCCCAGCATTTT
TRBD2	TRBV30	TRBJ2-7	.	CAWRTSGDSAEQYF	TGTGCCTGGCGGACTAGCGGGGACTCGGCCGAGCAGTACTTC
.	TRBV7-2	TRBJ2-3	.	CASSKGGTDTQYF	TGTGCCAGCAGTAAAGGGGGCACAGATACGCAGTATTTT
TRBD2	TRBV10-1	TRBJ2-2	.	CASSVTSEEGTGELFF	TGCGCCAGCAGTGTGACTAGCGAGGAGGGCACCGGGGAGCTGTTTTTT
.	TRBV6-5	TRBJ1-5	.	CASSSPDRSRPQHF	TGTGCCAGCAGTTCCCCGGACAGAAGCCGGCCCCAGCATTTT
.	TRBV19	TRBJ1-2	.	CASSIAATNYGYTF	TGTGCCAGTAGTATAGCAGCGACTAACTATGGCTACACCTTC
TRBD2	TRBV27	TRBJ2-5	.	CASSRAGIQEAQYF	TGTGCCAGCAGCCGAGCGGGGATACAAGAGGCCCAGTACTTC
.	TRBV6-5	TRBJ1-1	.	CASSNPRAAGTEAFF	TGTGCCAGCAGTAACCCCCGGGCGGCCGGGACTGAAGCTTTCTTT
TRBD1	TRBV9	TRBJ2-7	medium-sized	CASSEDDADREVEQYF	TGTGCCAGCAGCGAGGACGACGCGGACAGGGAGGTAGAGCAGTACTTC
.	TRBV14	TRBJ1-1	once	CASSQVGKNTEAFF	TGTGCCAGCAGCCAAGTGGGCAAAAACACTGAAGCTTTCTTT
.	TRBV7-9	TRBJ1-4	.	CASSERGPRTDGPAEKLFF	TGTGCCAGCAGCGAGAGGGGTCCCCGGACAGATGGGCCGGCGGAAAAACTGTTTTTT
.	TRBV18	TRBJ2-5	.	CASSPRGRETQYF	TGTGCCAGCTCACCTCGCGGGCGAGAGACCCAGTACTTC
.	TRBV5-1	TRBJ1-2	few	CASSFGGHGYTF	TGCGCCAGCAGCTTCGGGGGCCATGGCTACACCTTC
TRBD1	TRBV7-9	TRBJ2-7	.	CASSWTQGAVYEQYF	TGTGCCAGCAGCTGGACCCAGGGGGCGGTCTACGAGCAGTACTTC
.	TRBV4-2	TRBJ2-1	.	CASSQEGGTPGEQFF	TGTGCCAGCAGCCAAGAGGGCGGGACCCCTGGCGAGCAGTTCTTC
.	TRBV14	TRBJ2-7	medium-sized	CASSPQGSYEQYF	TGTGCCAGCAGCCCACAGGGTAGCTACGAGCAGTACTTC
.	TRBV9	TRBJ1-1	.	CASSVGQNMNTEAFF	TGTGCCAGCAGCGTAGGTCAGAACATGAACACTGAAGCTTTCTTT
.	TRBV4-3	TRBJ1-3	.	CASSQDAGSGNTIYF	TGCGCCAGCAGCCAAGACGCAGGATCTGGAAACACCATATATTTT
.	TRBV10-3	TRBJ2-7	.	CAISVISGPSYEQYF	TGTGCCATCAGTGTTATTAGCGGCCCCTCCTACGAGCAGTACTTC
.	TRBV5-8	TRBJ2-7	.	CASSSLLRDIYEQYF	TGTGCCAGCAGCTCCCTCCTCCGGGACATTTACGAGCAGTACTTC
TRBD1	TRBV5-6	TRBJ1-2	.	CASSGRDRAGGYTF	TGTGCCAGCAGCGGGCGGGACAGGGCTGGAGGCTACACCTTC
TRBD2	TRBV7-9	TRBJ2-1	.	CASSLGLAGGQNEQFF	TGTGCCAGCAGCTTAGGGCTAGCGGGAGGGCAGAATGAGCAGTTCTTC
.	TRBV4-1	TRBJ1-1	.	CASSQDRAGTEAFF	TGCGCCAGCAGCCAAGACAGGGCGGGCACTGAAGCTTTCTTT
TRBD2	TRBV29-1	TRBJ2-7	.	CSVEVSGGAGEQYF	TGCAGCGTTGAAGTTAGCGGGGGGGCTGGGGAGCAGTACTTC
.	TRBV5-1	TRBJ1-6	.	CASSFSGSPLHF	TGCGCCAGCAGCTTTTCGGGTTCACCCCTCCACTTT